The next 32 T cell receptor beta chains were all read from a single sample in a study of control samples from healthy donors and cancer patients. Clones were sequenced by immunoSEQ multiplex PCR, and TCRdb holds only the in-frame ones, with some missing. The sample holds about 120,000 clones; approximately 92% are singletons and the top ten take 0.5% to 0.7%. The sequenced material came from PBMCs. The receptors here all came from an elderly man with head and neck cancer.

CDR3 protein: CASSRVGSTTYEQYF. The DNA for the CDR3 is TGTGCCAGCAGTCGGGTGGGGAGTACCACCTACGAGCAGTACTTC. The genes are TRBV27 and TRBJ2-7, with a tentative D call TRBD2 (5 bases). The V end lost 5 bases, the J end lost 2 bases, and 16 bases lay between the germline ends. Germline V gene lookup returns CDR1 MNHEY and CDR2 SMNVEV (reference sequence). The CDR3 consists of 15 residues.

V gene TRBV5-6 combines with J gene TRBJ2-5; D not resolved. The CDR3 is 13 residues long. Trimming stripped 2 bases from V and 2 bases from J, with 7 bases between. The germline CDR1 and CDR2 sequences are SGHDT and YYEEEE. This chain's CDR3 is CASSFVVQETQYF. The DNA for the CDR3 is TGTGCCAGCAGCTTTGTAGTTCAAGAGACCCAGTACTTC.

CDR3 bases: TGTGCCAGTAACGCGCCGGGACCCGGCAAGATCTCTCTTGGAAACACCATATATTTT. Amino acids: CASNAPGPGKISLGNTIYF. This chain links TRBV19 with TRBJ1-3, with D perhaps TRBD1 (5 bases). Germline lookup yields CDR1 LNHDA and CDR2 SQIVND (reference sequence). V was trimmed by 7 bases and J by 3 bases, leaving 28 bases between them. The CDR3 has 19 residues.

This clone was seen a handful of times. The chain couples TRBV4-1 to TRBJ2-7, with 9 bases aligning to TRBD1. The trim removed 3 bases at V and 7 bases at J, leaving 10 bases unmatched. Looked up from germline, CDR1 is MGHRA and CDR2 is YSYEKL. This CDR3 spans 15 amino acids. CDR3 protein: CASSQGTGTLGEQYF. CDR3 sequence (DNA): TGCGCCAGCAGCCAGGGGACAGGGACCCTAGGGGAGCAGTACTTC.

The chain employs TRBV7-9 and TRBJ2-3, with D uncertain. Trimming shortened V by 4 bases and J by 1 base, and 12 bases separated the two germline ends. Germline lookup yields CDR1 SEHNR and CDR2 FQNEAQ (reference sequence). The CDR3 has 15 amino acids. CDR3 amino acids: CASSSNIAGTDTQYF. The CDR3 DNA reads as TGTGCCAGCAGCTCAAATATTGCTGGCACAGATACGCAGTATTTT.

This sequence joins TRBV7-6 and TRBJ2-7, with D possibly being TRBD1 (5 bases). The V end was cut by 1 base, the J end by 0 bases, with 13 bases between. The length of the CDR3 is 16 residues. Germline loops: CDR1 SGHVS, CDR2 FNYEAQ. CDR3 DNA: TGTGCCAGCAGCTTAGGTCAGGGTAGCAGCTCCTACGAGCAGTACTTC. Translating it yields CASSLGQGSSSYEQYF.

The genes are TRBV9 and TRBJ2-5; D is ambiguous. Germline values: CDR1 SGDLS, CDR2 YYNGEE. There are 14 residues in the CDR3. V dropped 0 bases and J dropped 1 base, with 7 bases sitting between them. Here the CDR3 reads CASSVAGTQETQYF. CDR3 DNA: TGTGCCAGCAGCGTAGCTGGCACCCAAGAGACCCAGTACTTC.

This clone is a singleton in its sample. V and J are TRBV21-1 and TRBJ2-1. TRBV21-1 is shown as a pseudogene. The CDR3 is made up of 18 amino acids. The CDR3 DNA is TGTGCCAGCAGCAAGTGTTTAGGGGAGAGCCAGATTGTACATGAGCAGTTCTTC. Protein: CASSKCLGESQIVHEQFF.

This chain uses TRBV18 with TRBJ1-2; TRBD1 might be the D (5 bases). CDR3 size: 14 residues. Germline loops: CDR1 KGHSH, CDR2 LQKENI. V shed 5 bases and J shed 8 bases, with 18 bases lying between them. The DNA for the CDR3 is TGTGCCAGCTCATCCCCGGGACGAGGTAGCGGCTACACCTTC. It translates to CASSSPGRGSGYTF.

The chain employs TRBV7-2 and TRBJ1-2; TRBD1 matches at 7 bases. Germline CDR1 is SGHTA and CDR2 is FQGNSA. V shed 5 bases, J shed 8 bases, and the junction held 14 bases outside the gene matches. The CDR3 is made up of 15 amino acids. CDR3 in amino acids: CASSTRDRIALGYTF. The CDR3 nucleotides read TGTGCCAGCAGCACCCGGGACAGAATAGCTCTCGGCTACACCTTC.

This rearrangement joins TRBV5-8 to TRBJ2-5; no definite D call. The CDR3 consists of 14 residues. Trimming took off 0 bases at V and 2 bases at J, with 8 bases between the two ends. Germline V gene data show CDR1 as SGHTS and CDR2 as YDEGEE. The chain's CDR3 is CASSLGVGQETQYF. The CDR3 DNA follows: TGTGCCAGCAGCTTGGGGGTAGGACAAGAGACCCAGTACTTC.

This clone was detected only once. The chain recombines TRBV7-5 with TRBJ1-2. TRBV7-5 is annotated as a pseudogene. The CDR3 is 22 amino acids. DNA of the CDR3: TGTGCCAGAAGCTTAATATCTATTCGTTGGGAGGGGGCGTTAGGTACTAACTATGGCTACACCTTC. Translation gives CARSLISIRWEGALGTNYGYTF.

The chain joins TRBV30 to TRBJ1-5; D call uncertain. V was shortened by 0 bases and J by 0 bases, with 15 bases between the two germline ends. Germline assignment: CDR1 GTSNPN and CDR2 SVGIG (reference sequence). The length of the CDR3 is 17 residues. DNA for the CDR3: TGTGCCTGGAGTGTAAGGTCTGGGTTCGATAGCAATCAGCCCCAGCATTTT. Protein sequence: CAWSVRSGFDSNQPQHF.

The CDR3: CASTGTATDTQYF. CDR3 bases: TGCGCCAGCACAGGGACTGCAACAGATACGCAGTATTTT. The V and J genes are TRBV10-1 and TRBJ2-3; D is perhaps TRBD2 (6 bases). Germline V CDR1 and CDR2: WNHNN, SYGVQD (reference sequence). The CDR3 loop spans 13 amino acids. Trimming removed 7 bases from V and 3 bases from J, with 11 bases in between.

The V call is TRBV14, the J call TRBJ2-7; D ambiguous. Germline lookup yields CDR1 SGHDN and CDR2 FVKESK. The CDR3 totals 13 residues. V was trimmed by 1 base and J by 4 bases, leaving 8 bases between them. The CDR3 sequence: CASSQARAYEQYF. The CDR3, as DNA: TGTGCCAGCAGCCAAGCCCGGGCATACGAGCAGTACTTC.

The chain joins TRBV7-2 to TRBJ2-3, with a possible D match to TRBD1 (6 bases). From germline, CDR1 is SGHTA and CDR2 FQGNSA. Trimming cost V 8 bases and J 2 bases, with 17 bases left between them. The CDR3 loop spans 15 amino acids. CDR3 sequence reads: CASGEGTSLTDTQYF. The CDR3 DNA is TGTGCCAGCGGCGAAGGGACATCCCTCACAGATACGCAGTATTTT.

This clone came up a few times. The chain joins TRBV4-2 to TRBJ2-3, with 11 bases aligning to TRBD2. Per the germline V gene, CDR1 is LGHNA and CDR2 is YNFKEQ. J lost 3 bases, V lost 2 bases, and 4 bases had no gene match. This CDR3 has 16 residues. CDR3 in amino acids: CASSQIAGGRTDTQYF. CDR3 in DNA: TGTGCCAGCAGCCAAATAGCGGGGGGGCGGACAGATACGCAGTATTTT.

J is TRBJ2-2 and V is TRBV10-3; 8 bases are shared with TRBD1. The V segment lost 8 bases and the J segment 0 bases; nucleotides outside the gene matches: 11. The V gene's germline CDR1 is ENHRY and CDR2 SYGVKD. CDR3 size: 17 residues. The chain's CDR3 is CAISWQGALTNTGELFF. The CDR3 coding sequence is TGTGCCATCTCTTGGCAGGGGGCCCTAACGAACACCGGGGAGCTGTTTTTT.

The V gene is TRBV30, the J gene TRBJ2-7; 7 bases are a match to TRBD1. The junction had 4 bases not matched to a gene; V was cut back by 5 bases and J by 3 bases. The CDR3 runs 12 residues. In germline, CDR1 is GTSNPN, CDR2 SVGIG (reference sequence). The CDR3 reads CAWGQDNYEQYF. The CDR3 coding sequence is TGTGCCTGGGGACAGGACAACTACGAGCAGTACTTC. Filled out from reference TRBV30 and TRBJ2-7, the complete variable domain reads SQTIHQWPATLVQPVGSPLSLECTVEGTSNPNLYWYRQAAGRGLQLLFYSVGIGQISSEVPQNLSASRPQDRQFILSSKKLLLSDSGFYLCAWGQDNYEQYFGPGTRLTVT.

This chain connects TRBV27 to TRBJ2-7; TRBD2 matches 13 bases. This CDR3 has 19 residues. CDR1 is MNHEY and CDR2 is SMNVEV in the germline V gene (reference sequence). Trimming cost V 0 bases and J 0 bases; bases outside gene matches: 8. The CDR3, as DNA: TGTGCCAGCAGTTTATCGCCTTGGACTAGCGGGGGCCTCTCCTACGAGCAGTACTTC. Translated: CASSLSPWTSGGLSYEQYF.

The V and J genes are TRBV27 and TRBJ2-1, with 11 bases fitting TRBD2. There are 15 residues in the CDR3. Looked up from germline, CDR1 is MNHEY and CDR2 is SMNVEV (reference sequence). Trimming took 3 bases from V and 9 from J; bases not matched to a gene: 7. This CDR3 is CASSLILAGVSEQFF. CDR3 coding DNA: TGTGCCAGCAGTTTGATACTAGCGGGAGTCTCTGAGCAGTTCTTC.

The chain couples TRBV18 to TRBJ2-7, with D perhaps matching TRBD2 (5 bases). Germline V gene lookup returns CDR1 KGHSH and CDR2 LQKENI. The CDR3 extends over 13 amino acids. Trimming pared 2 bases from V and 3 bases from J, leaving 8 bases between. CDR3 nucleotide sequence: TGTGCCAGCTCACCAAACGGGAACTACGAGCAGTACTTC. It codes for CASSPNGNYEQYF.

This clone was seen more than once but under ten times. V and J are TRBV15 and TRBJ2-1; 9 bases agree with TRBD1. J was trimmed by 2 bases and V by 4 bases; bases with no gene match: 9. The CDR3 runs 17 residues. The germline V gene encodes CDR1 LNHNV and CDR2 YYDKDF (reference sequence). The CDR3 loop reads CATSKNRGPITYNEQFF. For the CDR3, the DNA is TGTGCCACCAGCAAAAACAGGGGGCCCATAACCTACAATGAGCAGTTCTTC. The variable domain in full, with the rest retrieved from reference TRBV15 and TRBJ2-1, is DAMVIQNPRYQVTQFGKPVTLSCSQTLNHNVMYWYQQKSSQAPKLLFHYYDKDFNNEADTPDNFQSRRPNTSFCFLDIRSPGLGDTAMYLCATSKNRGPITYNEQFFGPGTRLTVL.

The chain has TRBV6-1 and TRBJ2-7; perhaps D is TRBD1 or TRBD2 (5 bases each). Germline V lookup: CDR1 MNHNS, CDR2 SASEGT. Between the trimmed V and J ends, which lost 2 bases and 2 bases, there was a span of 10 bases. The CDR3 spans 14 residues. The CDR3 region has the DNA TGTGCCAGCAGTGAATGGGACCGCACCTACGAGCAGTACTTC. Its protein product is CASSEWDRTYEQYF.

The genes are TRBV4-1 and TRBJ1-1; the D gene is possibly TRBD1 (5 bases). Trimming pared 3 bases from V and 6 bases from J, leaving 14 bases between. Germline lookup yields CDR1 MGHRA and CDR2 YSYEKL. This CDR3 spans 14 amino acids. The CDR3 DNA follows: TGCGCCAGCAGCCAGCAAATGGGGGGTGCTGAAGCTTTCTTT. It is translated as CASSQQMGGAEAFF.

This chain uses TRBV27 with TRBJ2-7; 7 nucleotides match TRBD1. The CDR3 sequence is 15 residues long. The V and J ends lost 2 bases and 1 base, in that order; junction bases with no gene match: 5. CDR1 is MNHEY, CDR2 SMNVEV, per germline (reference sequence). CDR3 sequence: CASSLRGTASYEQYF. The CDR3 nucleotides read TGTGCCAGCAGTTTAAGAGGGACAGCATCCTACGAGCAGTACTTC.

This chain uses TRBV7-9 with TRBJ2-7; 12 nucleotides match TRBD2. Per the germline V gene, CDR1 is SEHNR and CDR2 is FQNEAQ (reference sequence). The length of the CDR3 is 16 residues. After removal of 5 bases from V and 6 bases from J, the junction contained 11 bases not matched to a gene. Here the CDR3 reads CASSPTSGRIPLEQYF. The CDR3, as DNA: TGTGCCAGCAGCCCCACTAGCGGGAGGATCCCCCTCGAGCAGTACTTC. Combining the CDR3 with reference TRBV7-9 and TRBJ2-7 gives the whole variable domain DTGVSQNPRHKITKRGQNVTFRCDPISEHNRLYWYRQTLGQGPEFLTYFQNEAQLEKSRLLSDRFSAERPKGSFSTLEIQRTEQGDSAMYLCASSPTSGRIPLEQYFGPGTRLTVT.

The genes are TRBV11-2 and TRBJ1-2; D gene ambiguous. This CDR3 contains 14 residues. V lost 2 bases and J 0 bases, leaving 7 bases between the germline ends. Looked up from germline, CDR1 is SGHAT and CDR2 is FQNNGV. The chain's CDR3 is CASSLSGSNYGYTF. The DNA of the CDR3 is TGTGCCAGCAGCTTATCCGGGTCTAACTATGGCTACACCTTC.

V and J are TRBV4-1 and TRBJ2-7; maybe TRBD1 (6 bases). There are 15 residues in the CDR3. Between the trimmed V and J ends, which lost 1 base and 0 bases, there was a span of 10 bases. CDR1 and CDR2 from the germline V gene are MGHRA and YSYEKL. CDR3 loop: CASSQGTGSSYEQYF. The CDR3 coding sequence is TGCGCCAGCAGCCAAGGTACAGGGAGCTCCTACGAGCAGTACTTC.

This chain links TRBV3-1 (or the pseudogene TRBV3-2) with TRBJ1-3, with D uncertain. The CDR3 has 17 residues. Germline CDR1 is LGHDT and CDR2 is YNNKEL (reference sequence). The V end lost 0 bases, the J end lost 0 bases, and 12 bases lay between the germline ends. The CDR3 protein is CASSQDFRAYSGNTIYF. CDR3 in DNA: TGTGCCAGCAGCCAAGATTTTCGGGCCTACTCTGGAAACACCATATATTTT.

Only one count was recorded for this clone. CDR3 sequence: CASSLGTSGRTHEQYF. In DNA, the CDR3 is TGCGCCAGCAGCTTGGGGACTAGCGGGCGAACCCACGAGCAGTACTTC. The genes are TRBV5-1 and TRBJ2-7; 11 bases align to TRBD2. Germline V gives CDR1 SGHRS, CDR2 YFSETQ. The length of the CDR3 is 16 residues. V gave up 0 bases and J gave up 5 bases; unmatched junction bases: 7.

This chain joins TRBV4-1 and TRBJ2-7, with TRBD2 matching 11 bases. The CDR3 loop spans 18 amino acids. Germline CDR1 MGHRA, CDR2 YSYEKL. Trimming at V came to 5 bases and at J to 0 bases, leaving 12 bases not matched to a gene. CDR3 nucleotides: TGCGCCAGCAGCTGGAGGACTAGCGGGTCACACAACTCCTACGAGCAGTACTTC. It translates to CASSWRTSGSHNSYEQYF.